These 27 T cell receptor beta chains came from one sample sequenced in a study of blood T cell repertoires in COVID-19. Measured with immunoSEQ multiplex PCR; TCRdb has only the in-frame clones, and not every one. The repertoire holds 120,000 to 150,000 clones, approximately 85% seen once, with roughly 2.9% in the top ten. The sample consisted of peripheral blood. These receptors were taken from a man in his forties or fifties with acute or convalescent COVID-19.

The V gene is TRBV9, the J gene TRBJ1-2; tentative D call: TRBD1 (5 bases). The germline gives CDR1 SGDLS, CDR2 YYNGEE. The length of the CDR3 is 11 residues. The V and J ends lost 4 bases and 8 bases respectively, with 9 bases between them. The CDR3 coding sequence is TGTGCCAGCAGCCCAGGGCAAGGCTACACCTTC. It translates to CASSPGQGYTF.

The CDR3 is CASSLGTGPTDTQYF. As DNA, the CDR3 is TGTGCCAGCAGCCTAGGGACAGGCCCGACAGATACGCAGTATTTT. The chain links TRBV5-5 to TRBJ2-3; TRBD1 aligns across 8 bases. CDR3 length: 15 amino acids. With V trimmed by 4 bases and J by 3 bases, 7 bases remained unmatched. Germline CDR1 reads SGHKS; CDR2 reads YYEKEE (reference sequence).

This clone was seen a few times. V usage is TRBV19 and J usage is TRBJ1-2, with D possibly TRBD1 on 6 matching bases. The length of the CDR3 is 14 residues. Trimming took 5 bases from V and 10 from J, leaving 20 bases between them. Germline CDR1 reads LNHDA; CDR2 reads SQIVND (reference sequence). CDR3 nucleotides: TGTGCCAGTAGTGCCCCAGACAGGTTCCCGACCTACACCTTC. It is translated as CASSAPDRFPTYTF.

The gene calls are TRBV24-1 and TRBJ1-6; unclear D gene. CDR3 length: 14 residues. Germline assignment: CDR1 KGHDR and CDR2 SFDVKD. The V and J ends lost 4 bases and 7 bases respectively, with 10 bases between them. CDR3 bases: TGTGCCACCAGTGAACCAGGAAGGAATTCACCCCTCCACTTT. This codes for CATSEPGRNSPLHF.

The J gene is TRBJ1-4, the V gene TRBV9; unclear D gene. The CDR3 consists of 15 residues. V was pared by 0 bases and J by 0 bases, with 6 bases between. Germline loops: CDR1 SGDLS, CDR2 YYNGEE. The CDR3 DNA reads TGTGCCAGCAGCGTAGCTGTTGCAACTAATGAAAAACTGTTTTTT. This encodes CASSVAVATNEKLFF.

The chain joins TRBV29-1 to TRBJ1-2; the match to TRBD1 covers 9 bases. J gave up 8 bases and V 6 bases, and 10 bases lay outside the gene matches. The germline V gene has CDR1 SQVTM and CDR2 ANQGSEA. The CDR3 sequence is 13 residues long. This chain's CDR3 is CSVPGTGLSGYTF. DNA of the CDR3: TGCAGCGTACCCGGGACAGGGCTAAGCGGCTACACCTTC.

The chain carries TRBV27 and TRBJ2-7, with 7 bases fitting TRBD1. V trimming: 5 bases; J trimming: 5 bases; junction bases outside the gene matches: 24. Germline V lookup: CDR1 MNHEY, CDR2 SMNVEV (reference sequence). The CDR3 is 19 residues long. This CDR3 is CASSRLGYRGREGVHEQYF. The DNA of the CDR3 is TGTGCCAGCAGTAGGTTGGGATACAGGGGAAGGGAAGGTGTCCACGAGCAGTACTTC.

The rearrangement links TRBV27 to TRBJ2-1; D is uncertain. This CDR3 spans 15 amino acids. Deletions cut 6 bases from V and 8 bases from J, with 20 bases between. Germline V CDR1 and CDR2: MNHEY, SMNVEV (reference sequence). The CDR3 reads CASSMLGSFAHEQFF. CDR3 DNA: TGTGCCAGCAGCATGCTGGGCAGCTTTGCACATGAGCAGTTCTTC.

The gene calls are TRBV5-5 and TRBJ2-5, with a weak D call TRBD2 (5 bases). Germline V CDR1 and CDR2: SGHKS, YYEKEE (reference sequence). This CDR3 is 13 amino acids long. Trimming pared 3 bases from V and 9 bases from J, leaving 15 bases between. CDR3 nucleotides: TGTGCCAGCAGCTCCCAACTCACCGGGGCCCAGTACTTC. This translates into CASSSQLTGAQYF.

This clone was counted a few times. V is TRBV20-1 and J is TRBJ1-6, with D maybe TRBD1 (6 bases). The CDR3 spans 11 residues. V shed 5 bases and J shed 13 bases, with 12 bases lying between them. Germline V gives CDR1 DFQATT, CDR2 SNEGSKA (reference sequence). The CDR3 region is CSAGPDSPLHF. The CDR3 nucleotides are TGCAGTGCTGGCCCGGACAGTCCCCTCCACTTT.

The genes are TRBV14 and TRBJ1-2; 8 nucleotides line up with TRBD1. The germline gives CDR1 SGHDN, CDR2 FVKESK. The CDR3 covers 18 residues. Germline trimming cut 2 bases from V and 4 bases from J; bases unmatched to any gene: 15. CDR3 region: CASSQRMETRGRTYGYTF. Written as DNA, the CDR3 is TGTGCCAGCAGCCAAAGGATGGAGACCAGGGGGCGGACCTATGGCTACACCTTC.

The CDR3 loop reads CASSPGAGGDTEAFF. CDR3 DNA sequence: TGCGCCAGCAGCCCTGGAGCGGGGGGGGACACTGAAGCTTTCTTT. This chain joins TRBV5-1 and TRBJ1-1; maybe TRBD1 (5 bases). The CDR3 loop spans 15 amino acids. CDR1 is SGHRS and CDR2 is YFSETQ in the germline V gene. V was trimmed by 4 bases and J by 3 bases, leaving 16 bases between them. The variable domain in full, completed from reference TRBV5-1 and TRBJ1-1, reads KAGVTQTPRYLIKTRGQQVTLSCSPISGHRSVSWYQQTPGQGLQFLFEYFSETQRNKGNFPGRFSGRQFSNSRSEMNVSTLELGDSALYLCASSPGAGGDTEAFFGQGTRLTVV.

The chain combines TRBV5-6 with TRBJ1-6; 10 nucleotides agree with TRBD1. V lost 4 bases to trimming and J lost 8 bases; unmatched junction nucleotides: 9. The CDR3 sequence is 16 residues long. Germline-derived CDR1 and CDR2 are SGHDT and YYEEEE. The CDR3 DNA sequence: TGTGCCAGCAGCGGAGGAACCGGACAGGGGGATTCACCCCTCCACTTT. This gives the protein CASSGGTGQGDSPLHF.

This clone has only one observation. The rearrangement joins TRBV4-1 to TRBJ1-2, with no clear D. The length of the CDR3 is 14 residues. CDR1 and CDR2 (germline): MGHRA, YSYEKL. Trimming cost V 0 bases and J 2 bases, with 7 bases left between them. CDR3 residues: CASSQDIGNYGYTF. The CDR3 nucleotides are TGCGCCAGCAGCCAAGATATCGGGAACTATGGCTACACCTTC.

CDR3 coding DNA: TGTGCCAGCAGTGAGGTAGTCTTTGGTTTTGAGCAGTACTTC. This encodes CASSEVVFGFEQYF. This chain uses TRBV2 with TRBJ2-7; D unresolved. The CDR3 length is 14 residues. Germline lookup yields CDR1 SNHLY and CDR2 FYNNEI. Trimming shortened V by 3 bases and J by 7 bases, and 16 bases separated the two germline ends.

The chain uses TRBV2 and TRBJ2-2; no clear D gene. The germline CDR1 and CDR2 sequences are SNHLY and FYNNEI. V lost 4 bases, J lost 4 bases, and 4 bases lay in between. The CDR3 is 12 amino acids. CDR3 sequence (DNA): TGTGCCAGCAGTGGACTCACCGGGGAGCTGTTTTTT. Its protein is CASSGLTGELFF.

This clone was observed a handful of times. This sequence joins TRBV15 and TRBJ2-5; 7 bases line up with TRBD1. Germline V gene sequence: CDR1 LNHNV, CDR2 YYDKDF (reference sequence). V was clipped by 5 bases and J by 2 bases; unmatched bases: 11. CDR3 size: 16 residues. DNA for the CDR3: TGTGCCACCAGCGCTTACCGGGACAGAGTACAAGAGACCCAGTACTTC. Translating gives CATSAYRDRVQETQYF. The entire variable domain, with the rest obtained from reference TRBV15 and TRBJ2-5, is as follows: DAMVIQNPRYQVTQFGKPVTLSCSQTLNHNVMYWYQQKSSQAPKLLFHYYDKDFNNEADTPDNFQSRRPNTSFCFLDIRSPGLGDTAMYLCATSAYRDRVQETQYFGPGTRLLVL.

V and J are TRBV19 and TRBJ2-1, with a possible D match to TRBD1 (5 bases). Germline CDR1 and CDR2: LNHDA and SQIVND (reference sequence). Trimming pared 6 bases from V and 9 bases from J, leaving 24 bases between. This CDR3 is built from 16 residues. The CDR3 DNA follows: TGTGCCAGTAGAGACAGTTTTGGATGTCAAGTAGGTGAGCAGTTCTTC. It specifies CASRDSFGCQVGEQFF.

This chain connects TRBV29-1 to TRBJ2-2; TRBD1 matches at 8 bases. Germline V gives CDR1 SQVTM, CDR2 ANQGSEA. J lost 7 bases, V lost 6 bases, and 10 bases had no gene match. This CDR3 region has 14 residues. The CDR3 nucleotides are TGCAGCGTAGCGGACAGGGAGAGCAGCGGGGAGCTGTTTTTT. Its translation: CSVADRESSGELFF.

DNA of the CDR3: TGTGCCTGCAACAGGGGCATGAACACTGAAGCTTTCTTT. Its translation is CACNRGMNTEAFF. The genes are TRBV5-6 and TRBJ1-1; 7 bases fit TRBD1. CDR1 SGHDT and CDR2 YYEEEE come from the germline V gene. This CDR3 is built from 13 residues. With 10 bases clipped from V and 0 bases from J, the junction kept 6 bases outside the gene matches.

The CDR3 protein is CASSLGLAGVTDTQYF. CDR3 in DNA: TGTGCCAGCAGCTTAGGACTAGCGGGAGTGACAGATACGCAGTATTTT. The V call is TRBV11-2, the J call TRBJ2-3; TRBD2 matches 12 bases. Trimming at V came to 1 base and at J to 3 bases, leaving 2 bases not matched to a gene. The CDR3 is made up of 16 amino acids. Germline V gene lookup returns CDR1 SGHAT and CDR2 FQNNGV.

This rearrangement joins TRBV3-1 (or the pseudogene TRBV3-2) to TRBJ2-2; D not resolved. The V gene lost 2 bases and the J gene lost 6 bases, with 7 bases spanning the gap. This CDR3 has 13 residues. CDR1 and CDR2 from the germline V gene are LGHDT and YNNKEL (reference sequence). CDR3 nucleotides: TGTGCCAGCAGCCAAAACAACCCCGGGGAGCTGTTTTTT. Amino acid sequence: CASSQNNPGELFF.

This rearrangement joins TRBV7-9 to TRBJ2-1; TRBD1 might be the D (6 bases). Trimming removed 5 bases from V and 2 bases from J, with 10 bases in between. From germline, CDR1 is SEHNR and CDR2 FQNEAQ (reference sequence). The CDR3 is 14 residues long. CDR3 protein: CASSPDRTYNEQFF. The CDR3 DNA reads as TGTGCCAGCAGCCCGGACAGAACCTACAATGAGCAGTTCTTC.

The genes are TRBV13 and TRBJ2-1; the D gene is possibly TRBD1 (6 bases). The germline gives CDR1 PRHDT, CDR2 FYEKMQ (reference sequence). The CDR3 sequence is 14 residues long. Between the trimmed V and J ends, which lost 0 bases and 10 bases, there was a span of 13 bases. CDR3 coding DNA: TGTGCCAGCAGCTTAGGGGGGACAACCACGGAGCAGTTCTTC. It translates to CASSLGGTTTEQFF. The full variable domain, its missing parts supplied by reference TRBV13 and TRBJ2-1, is AAGVIQSPRHLIKEKRETATLKCYPIPRHDTVYWYQQGPGQDPQFLISFYEKMQSDKGSIPDRFSAQQFSDYHSELNMSSLELGDSALYFCASSLGGTTTEQFFGPGTRLTVL.

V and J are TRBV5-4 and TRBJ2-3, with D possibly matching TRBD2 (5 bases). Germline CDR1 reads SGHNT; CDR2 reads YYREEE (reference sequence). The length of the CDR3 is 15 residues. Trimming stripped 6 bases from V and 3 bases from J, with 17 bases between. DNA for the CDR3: TGTGCCAGCACTCAGGAACCGAGGGAGACAGATACGCAGTATTTT. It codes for CASTQEPRETDTQYF.

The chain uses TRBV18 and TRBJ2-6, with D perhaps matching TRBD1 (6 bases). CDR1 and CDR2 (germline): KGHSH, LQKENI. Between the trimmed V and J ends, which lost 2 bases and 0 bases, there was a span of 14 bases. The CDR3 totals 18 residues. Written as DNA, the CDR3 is TGTGCCAGCTCACCAATGGGACACAGCCCCTCTGGGGCCAACGTCCTGACTTTC. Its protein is CASSPMGHSPSGANVLTF.

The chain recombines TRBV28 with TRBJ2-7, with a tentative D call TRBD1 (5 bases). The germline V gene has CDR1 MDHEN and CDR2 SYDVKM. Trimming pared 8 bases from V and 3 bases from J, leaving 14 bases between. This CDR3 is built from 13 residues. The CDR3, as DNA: TGTGCCAGCGCAAGGGGATTTTACTACGAGCAGTACTTC. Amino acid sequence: CASARGFYYEQYF.